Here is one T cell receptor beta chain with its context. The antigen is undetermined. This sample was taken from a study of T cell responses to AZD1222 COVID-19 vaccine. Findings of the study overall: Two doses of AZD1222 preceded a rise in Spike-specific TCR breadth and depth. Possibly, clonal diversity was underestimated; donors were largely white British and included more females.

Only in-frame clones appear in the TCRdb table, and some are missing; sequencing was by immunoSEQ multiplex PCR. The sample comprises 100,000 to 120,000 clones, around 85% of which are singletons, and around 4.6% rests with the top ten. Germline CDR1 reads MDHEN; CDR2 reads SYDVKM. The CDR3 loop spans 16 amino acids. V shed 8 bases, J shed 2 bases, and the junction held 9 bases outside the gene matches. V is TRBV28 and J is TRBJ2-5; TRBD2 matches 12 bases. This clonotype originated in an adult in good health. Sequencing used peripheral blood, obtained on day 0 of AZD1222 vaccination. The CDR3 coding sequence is TGTGCCAGCCGACCGCTGACTAGCGGGAGACAAGAGACCCAGTACTTC. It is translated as CASRPLTSGRQETQYF.